This T cell receptor (beta chain) was recorded in a study of blood T cell repertoires in COVID-19 (dated by TCRdb to 2018 to 2020). Describing the broader study: Samples covering the acute and convalescent phases of COVID-19 were provided by collaborators in the United States, Italy and Spain. The prospective study material was composed of cDNA or gDNA derived from T cells, B-cell-depleted T cells, or PBMCs. Where HLA class I and class II types were available, the types were taken from metadata supplied by the sample provider, not from assay-based typing. The dataset comprised deeply sampled blood TCRbeta repertoires from subjects exposed to, actively infected with, or recovered from COVID-19. A freely available public database, intended as a resource for researchers studying the immune response to SARS-CoV-2, is where the repertoires were released. Samples were obtained from the ongoing ImmuneRACE study (first 160 participants) and from 1,200 or so subjects provided by 6 global collaborators. Sample metadata almost always included a de-identified subject ID, COVID-19 status, age in years and sex.

The immunoSEQ Assay, a bias-controlled multiplex PCR, was used to amplify TCRbeta CDR3 regions from genomic DNA. The paper's data handling went like this. Nucleated cell counts per sample were estimated from amplification of reference gene primers within the assay. To quantify the absolute abundance of each unique TCRbeta CDR3 rearrangement, sequence reads were collapsed and filtered. For each sample, productive Simpson clonality was calculated by taking the square root of Simpson's diversity index across productive rearrangements. TCRdb re-hosts the immuneACCESS table, in-frame sequences only. Its copies lack some clones; in the studies checked, an unresolved V gene accounts for under half of them, and the cause for the rest is not known. D and trimming were read from the DNA, whereas the V and J calls and clone size are those reported in that table. The sample table lists 300,000 to 450,000 clones, approximately 89% of them with a count of one. Together, the top ten hold 3.5% to 4% of the sample.

This clone was seen a handful of times. This receptor's antigen is unknown. Base qualities are not at hand, and no much larger clone is one base apart. At one collaborating source in Seattle, patients were enrolled during active infection and were followed longitudinally through the course of disease. Whole blood was collected in K2EDTA tubes by collaborating institutions according to the institutions' own protocols. For TCRbeta analysis, collaborators shipped samples in one of three forms: frozen whole blood, isolated PBMCs, or DNA extracted from either of those sample types. V is reduced by 2 bases and J by 12 bases, leaving a spacing of 8 bases between them. The CDR3 numbers 12 residues from cysteine through phenylalanine. Of the read, only the CDR3 DNA is kept; its 36 bases are in frame from base 1. Overall study results and their limits: Clinical and demographic metadata were provided uncurated, with the amount varying by source and participant.

The receptor's source is a woman in her fifties or sixties with COVID-19, enrolled during active disease. The sequence links TRBV12-3 or TRBV12-4 to TRBJ1-6, with an unclear D gene assignment. The sequencing input was peripheral blood. The CDR3 amino acid sequence is: CASSLPGIPLHF. The DNA sequence is TGTGCCAGCAGTTTACCCGGTATACCCCTCCACTTT.